Each of the 3 T cell receptor beta chains below was sequenced from the same sample in a study of cytomegalovirus exposure and HLA in healthy donors. The PCR contained 60 Vbeta and 13 Jbeta primers. Produced via immunoSEQ multiplex PCR; TCRdb's table is partial and in-frame only. The table records about 160,000 clones, roughly 76% of them present only once. Material: PBMCs. Receptor source: a woman in her forties or fifties in good health and CMV-seronegative.

In DNA form, the CDR3 reads TGTGCCAGCAGCAACCGGGGGGCGGGGGTAAACGGGGAGCTGTTTTTT. Its protein product is CASSNRGAGVNGELFF. The chain links TRBV21-1 to TRBJ2-2; the table's D call, TRBD2, was not checked against the DNA. TRBV21-1 has pseudogene status. CDR3 length equals 16 residues.

This chain links TRBV2 with TRBJ2-7; TRBD2 aligns across 14 bases. Trimming cost V 1 base and J 7 bases; bases outside gene matches: 15. This CDR3 has 19 residues. Germline V CDR1 and CDR2: SNHLY, FYNNEI. CDR3: CASSEVAAGGLAGVVEQYF. CDR3 nucleotides: TGTGCCAGCAGTGAAGTGGCGGCAGGGGGACTAGCGGGAGTCGTTGAGCAGTACTTC.

This chain links TRBV15 with TRBJ1-1, with D possibly matching TRBD1 (6 bases). The CDR3 length is 15 residues. Germline CDR1 is LNHNV and CDR2 is YYDKDF (reference sequence). Trimming shortened V by 8 bases and J by 6 bases, and 22 bases separated the two germline ends. CDR3 in amino acids: CATPRGEGVKAEAFF. The CDR3 DNA is TGTGCCACCCCAAGGGGGGAGGGGGTTAAGGCTGAAGCTTTCTTT. Looking up the rest from reference TRBV15 and TRBJ1-1 gives the full variable domain: DAMVIQNPRYQVTQFGKPVTLSCSQTLNHNVMYWYQQKSSQAPKLLFHYYDKDFNNEADTPDNFQSRRPNTSFCFLDIRSPGLGDTAMYLCATPRGEGVKAEAFFGQGTRLTVV.